Here is one T cell receptor beta chain with its context. This CDR3 spans 17 amino acids. CDR1 and CDR2 from the germline V gene are LNHDA and SQIVND (reference sequence). With V trimmed by 7 bases and J by 5 bases, 20 bases remained unmatched. Per the authors' pipeline: Nucleated cell counts were estimated from reference gene primer amplification. The assay was immunoSEQ multiplex PCR, and TCRdb's table has in-frame clones only and misses some. V, J and clone size were drawn from that table, and D and trimming were deduced from the DNA. Among 100,000 to 150,000 clones, approximately 87% were seen once, and the ten largest hold 2% to 2.5%. This sample was included in a study of blood T cell repertoires in COVID-19. Study details: Donors in the United States, Italy and Spain gave samples during acute or convalescent COVID-19. In each case, the material was cDNA or gDNA derived from T cells, B-cell-depleted T cells, or PBMCs.

The genes are TRBV19 and TRBJ2-7; 7 nucleotides match TRBD2. The source is a woman aged 45-65 years with acute or convalescent COVID-19. Source material: peripheral blood. CDR3 nucleotide sequence: TGTGCCAGTACAGAGTTTCCGCGGGGGATGGGGAAGGACGAGCAGTACTTC. It codes for CASTEFPRGMGKDEQYF.